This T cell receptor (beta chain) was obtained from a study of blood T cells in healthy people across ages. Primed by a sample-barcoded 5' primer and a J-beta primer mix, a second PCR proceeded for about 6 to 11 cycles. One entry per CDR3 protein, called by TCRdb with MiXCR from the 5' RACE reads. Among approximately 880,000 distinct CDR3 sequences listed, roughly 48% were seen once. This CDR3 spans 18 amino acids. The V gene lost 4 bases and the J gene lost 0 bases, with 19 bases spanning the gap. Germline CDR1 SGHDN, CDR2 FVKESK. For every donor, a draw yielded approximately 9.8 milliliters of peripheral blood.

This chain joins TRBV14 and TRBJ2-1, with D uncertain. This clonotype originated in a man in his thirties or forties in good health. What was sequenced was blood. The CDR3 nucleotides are TGTGCCAGCAGCCCGACTCGATATCCCACTCGCTCCTACAATGAGCAGTTCTTC. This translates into CASSPTRYPTRSYNEQFF.